This note documents a single T cell receptor (beta chain) sequence. The identical CDR3 is also encoded by other nucleotide sequences in the sample. Per sorted-subset replicate PCR, input was 150 to 250 ng DNA, representing tens of thousands of T cell genomes. The data were produced by immunoSEQ multiplex PCR, yet TCRdb's version contains in-frame clones alone and is incomplete. Counted here are around 1.1 million clones, around 78% occurring once; the ten biggest clones make up 0.5% to 0.65%. The source of the sample is a study of shared clonotypes between healthy human individuals. The CDR3 contains 15 residues. V shed 1 base, J shed 4 bases, and the junction held 3 bases outside the gene matches. Germline-derived CDR1 and CDR2 are MDHEN and SYDVKM.

V is TRBV28 and J is TRBJ2-2; 7 bases are a match to TRBD1. The TCR sequence derives from a young man in good health. Some clones in this sample may be carry-over from other donors' samples. The material sequenced was memory CD4+ T cells from PBMCs. Subset: CD45RA-negative fraction. CDR3 protein: CASSLLGGGTGELFF. The CDR3 nucleotides read TGTGCCAGCAGTTTATTAGGGGGCGGCACCGGGGAGCTGTTTTTT.